This TCR beta chain was sequenced for a study of shared clonotypes between healthy human individuals. Subsets obtained from CD4+ cells comprised CD45RA+ naive and CD45RA-negative memory cells. The method was immunoSEQ multiplex PCR; TCRdb's version includes in-frame clones alone and lacks a portion of them. The data hold approximately 340,000 clones, with approximately 79% observed a single time. CDR1 MNHNS and CDR2 SASEGT come from the germline V gene. V dropped 6 bases and J dropped 9 bases, with 15 bases sitting between them. The CDR3 consists of 13 residues. The chain is built from TRBV6-1 and TRBJ2-1, with D maybe TRBD2 (6 bases). The receptor was isolated from a man aged 25-40 years in good health. The sequenced sample was memory CD4+ T cells sorted from blood. Subset meaning: CD45RA-negative fraction. CDR3 sequence: CASRKTSLGEQFF. Here the CDR3 DNA reads TGTGCCAGCAGAAAGACTAGTCTTGGTGAGCAGTTCTTC.